This record covers a single T cell receptor (beta chain). This clonotype occurred many times. Its antigen remains undetermined. No base qualities exist here, and no much larger clone lies one base off it. Looking up the germline V gene yields CDR1 LGHNA and CDR2 YNFKEQ. V and J lose 0 bases and 2 bases, and a span of 13 bases separates them. The CDR3 starts with the cysteine, ends with the phenylalanine, and has 17 residues. The read is trimmed to its CDR3 DNA, 51 bases read in frame from base 1. The time point label, as the study defines it: sample taken at primary tumor resection. TCR sequencing used whole RNA extracted from tumor and nontumor lung tissue, or from cryopreserved PBMC samples, without cell sorting. Samples were obtained from approximately 76 patients with early-stage, untreated non-small cell lung cancer from the lung TRACERx cohort. A patient was chosen for TCR sequencing only when enough RNA was available from at least two tumor regions.

The library came from 5' RACE. The run used a NextSeq 500. The TCR library protocol attached a unique molecular identifier to each TCR cDNA molecule to allow correction of PCR and sequencing errors. The authors processed their data as follows. Decombinator tools were used for TCR identification, UMI-based error correction and CDR3 extraction. TCRs above a frequency of 2 per 1,000, corresponding to the top 1% of the tumor frequency distribution, were defined as expanded. Renyi diversity was computed with the R vegan package after each repertoire had been subsampled 100 times to 5,000 TCRs. CDR3 similarity networks were built from amino acid triplet string-kernel similarity, connecting CDR3s with pairwise similarity above 0.82. Starting from the raw public reads, TCRdb applied fastp trimming at Q25, assembled clones with MiXCR and retained in-frame beta chains. One record per CDR3 amino acid sequence lists the most common genes and DNA. The V and J calls reflect TCRdb's pipeline rather than the authors' work. Recorded for this sample are about 48,000 distinct CDR3 sequences; about 5.8% of them occurred a single time. The ten largest clones add up to roughly 10% of the sample.

This sample was taken from a study of spatial heterogeneity in lung cancer (dated by TCRdb to about 2019). In the study overall: Beta-chain transcripts were consistently detected in greater numbers than alpha-chain transcripts, which likely reflects a higher abundance of beta-chain transcripts. In the raw uncorrected reads, each unique combination of TCR and UMI appeared more than ten times on average. In non-small cell lung cancer, the study made a quantitative comparison of TCR alpha and beta repertoires among multiple tumor regions, matched nontumor lung and blood. TCR repertoire features were related to nonsynonymous mutation counts determined by whole-exome sequencing of tumor tissue. Both alpha and beta chains were TCR-sequenced in 200 to 250 tumor regions, fewer than 80 matched nontumor lung samples and around 54 PBMC samples obtained at surgery. Overall study results and their limits: Additional single-cell paired TCR alpha and beta sequencing was considered necessary to confirm, at a functional level, the hypothesis that regional TCRs recognize regional mutations. Ubiquitous expanded tumor TCRs showed up in blood more often at tumor resection than at routine follow-up.

The receptor chain draws on TRBV4-2 and TRBJ2-2, with the D gene not confidently named. The source is a male donor with early-stage non-small cell lung cancer. Source: PBMCs, taken at surgery. The sequenced DNA is TGTGCCAGCAGCCAAGAGCAAGGCAGTTCTAACACCGGGGAGCTGTTTTTT. This codes for CASSQEQGSSNTGELFF.